What follows are 14 T cell receptor beta chains derived from one specimen sequenced in a study of cytomegalovirus exposure and HLA in healthy donors. Clones were sequenced by immunoSEQ multiplex PCR, and TCRdb holds only the in-frame ones, with some missing. The table includes about 56,000 clones, 93% detected once. The specimen was PBMCs. The receptors derive from a woman aged 18-29 years in good health and CMV-seropositive.

CDR3 nucleotides: TGTGCCAGCAGCCAAGATCTGGGACTACCCCAGTTCTTC. Its protein product is CASSQDLGLPQFF. The chain carries TRBV14 and TRBJ2-1; 7 bases align to TRBD2. V shed 0 bases, J shed 13 bases, and the junction held 6 bases outside the gene matches. The V gene's germline CDR1 is SGHDN and CDR2 FVKESK. This CDR3 contains 13 residues.

The J gene is TRBJ1-5, the V gene TRBV27; unclear D gene. Trimming shortened V by 2 bases and J by 4 bases, and 9 bases separated the two germline ends. CDR3 size: 14 residues. Looked up from germline, CDR1 is MNHEY and CDR2 is SMNVEV (reference sequence). The CDR3 DNA reads as TGTGCCAGCAGTTTAACCCCGCAGAATCAGCCCCAGCATTTT. Its protein is CASSLTPQNQPQHF.

J is TRBJ1-1 and V is TRBV4-2; the match to TRBD1 covers 9 bases. The V gene's germline CDR1 is LGHNA and CDR2 YNFKEQ. The CDR3 runs to 15 residues. V was pared by 5 bases and J by 6 bases, with 10 bases of the junction left unmatched. The CDR3 loop reads CASSLPGQGVPEAFF. The CDR3 DNA is TGTGCCAGCAGCTTACCGGGACAGGGAGTCCCTGAAGCTTTCTTT.

J is TRBJ2-1 and V is TRBV4-3, with 7 nucleotides matching TRBD2. This CDR3 is built from 15 residues. Germline CDR1 is LGHNA and CDR2 is YSLEER. Trimming at V came to 4 bases and at J to 7 bases, leaving 10 bases not matched to a gene. The CDR3 sequence is CASSLGGAGLNEQFF. DNA of the CDR3: TGCGCCAGCAGCCTGGGAGGGGCGGGGCTGAATGAGCAGTTCTTC.

This clone has a single count. The chain is built from TRBV19 and TRBJ2-2; 9 bases agree with TRBD1. Trimming took 6 bases from V and 2 from J; bases not matched to a gene: 4. The CDR3 has 15 residues. Germline CDR1 and CDR2: LNHDA and SQIVND (reference sequence). The CDR3 region is CASSVGQGNTGELFF. The CDR3 bases are TGTGCCAGTAGCGTGGGACAGGGAAACACCGGGGAGCTGTTTTTT.

The chain is built from TRBV6-4 and TRBJ2-2, with D perhaps TRBD2 (6 bases). CDR3 length: 14 residues. Germline CDR1 MRHNA, CDR2 SNTAGT. Trimming shortened V by 6 bases and J by 7 bases, and 15 bases separated the two germline ends. The CDR3 sequence: CASSLSSEGGELFF. CDR3 sequence (DNA): TGTGCCAGCAGCCTATCTAGCGAGGGCGGGGAGCTGTTTTTT.

This chain joins TRBV9 and TRBJ2-1; D possibly corresponds to TRBD2 (6 bases). CDR3 length: 14 residues. From germline, CDR1 is SGDLS and CDR2 YYNGEE. Trimming pared 1 base from V and 8 bases from J, leaving 13 bases between. CDR3 sequence: CASSVMRGEDEQFF. The CDR3 DNA is TGTGCCAGCAGCGTAATGCGTGGGGAGGATGAGCAGTTCTTC.

This clone has just one count. The V gene is TRBV18, the J gene TRBJ2-1; 11 bases align to TRBD1. This CDR3 has 15 residues. CDR1 is KGHSH, CDR2 LQKENI, per germline. V lost 2 bases and J lost 4; bases outside the gene matches: 1. The CDR3 DNA follows: TGTGCCAGCTCACCAGGGACAGGGGGTTACAATGAGCAGTTCTTC. Translation: CASSPGTGGYNEQFF.

This clone came up a few times. Other DNA sequences from this sample encode an identical CDR3 as well. This chain joins TRBV9 and TRBJ2-3; D remains ambiguous. There are 13 residues in the CDR3. The V gene lost 4 bases and the J gene lost 3 bases, with 9 bases spanning the gap. Germline assignment: CDR1 SGDLS and CDR2 YYNGEE. The CDR3 is CASSLSRTDTQYF. The DNA for the CDR3 is TGTGCCAGCAGCCTTTCCAGAACAGATACGCAGTATTTT. Looking up the rest from reference TRBV9 and TRBJ2-3 gives the full variable domain: DSGVTQTPKHLITATGQRVTLRCSPRSGDLSVYWYQQSLDQGLQFLIQYYNGEERAKGNILERFSAQQFPDLHSELNLSSLELGDSALYFCASSLSRTDTQYFGPGTRLTVL.

The chain combines TRBV25-1 with TRBJ2-2; tentatively, D is TRBD1 (6 bases). Trimming left V 3 bases short and J 3 bases short, with 11 bases between. The CDR3 runs 15 residues. Germline CDR1 is MGHDK and CDR2 is SYGVNS. The CDR3 coding sequence is TGTGCCAGCAGTGACAGGGGTTTGGACACCGGGGAGCTGTTTTTT. Translation gives CASSDRGLDTGELFF. The entire variable domain, with the rest obtained from reference TRBV25-1 and TRBJ2-2, is as follows: EADIYQTPRYLVIGTGKKITLECSQTMGHDKMYWYQQDPGMELHLIHYSYGVNSTEKGDLSSESTVSRIRTEHFPLTLESARPSHTSQYLCASSDRGLDTGELFFGEGSRLTVL.

V is TRBV19 and J is TRBJ2-7; TRBD2 aligns across 12 bases. V dropped 2 bases and J dropped 5; count of bases not matched to a gene: 13. This CDR3 is built from 18 residues. Looked up from germline, CDR1 is LNHDA and CDR2 is SQIVND (reference sequence). DNA of the CDR3: TGTGCCAGTAGTATAACGCCCGTGACTAGCGGGGGAAGGCACGAGCAGTACTTC. As protein: CASSITPVTSGGRHEQYF.

The chain recombines TRBV9 with TRBJ2-5; weak D call: TRBD2 (6 bases). CDR3 length: 15 amino acids. The germline V gene has CDR1 SGDLS and CDR2 YYNGEE. Trimming cost V 1 base and J 2 bases, with 12 bases left between them. The CDR3 protein is CASSVLPGRQETQYF. The CDR3 bases are TGTGCCAGCAGCGTACTCCCAGGGAGGCAAGAGACCCAGTACTTC.

The chain combines TRBV10-1 with TRBJ2-3; tentatively, D is TRBD2 (6 bases). The V end was cut by 3 bases, the J end by 2 bases, with 12 bases between. Germline CDR1 and CDR2: WNHNN and SYGVQD (reference sequence). The CDR3 totals 15 residues. The CDR3 DNA reads TGCGCCAGCAGTGAAGGCGGGAAAGACACAGATACGCAGTATTTT. Amino acid sequence: CASSEGGKDTDTQYF.

V and J are TRBV15 and TRBJ1-2, with 7 positions matching TRBD1. With 2 bases clipped from V and 8 bases from J, the junction kept 14 bases outside the gene matches. Germline CDR1 is LNHNV and CDR2 is YYDKDF (reference sequence). The CDR3 spans 16 residues. CDR3 residues: CATSRSRQGDVGGYTF. DNA for the CDR3: TGTGCCACCAGCAGATCCAGACAGGGCGACGTGGGGGGCTACACCTTC.